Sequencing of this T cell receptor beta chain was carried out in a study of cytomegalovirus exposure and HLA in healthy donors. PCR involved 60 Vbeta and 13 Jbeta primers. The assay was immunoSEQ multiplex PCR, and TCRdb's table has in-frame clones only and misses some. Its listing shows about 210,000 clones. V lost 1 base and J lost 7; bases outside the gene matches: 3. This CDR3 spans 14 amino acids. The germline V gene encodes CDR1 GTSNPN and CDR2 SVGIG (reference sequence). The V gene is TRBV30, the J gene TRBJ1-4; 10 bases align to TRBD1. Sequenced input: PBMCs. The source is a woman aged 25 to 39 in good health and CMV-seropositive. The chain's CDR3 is CAWSGQGATEKLFF. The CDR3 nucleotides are TGTGCCTGGAGTGGACAGGGGGCTACTGAAAAACTGTTTTTT.